Shown below are 11 T cell receptor beta chains from a single sample sequenced in a study of Tregs in tolerant kidney transplant recipients. These receptors lack a known antigen. Measured with immunoSEQ multiplex PCR; TCRdb has only the in-frame clones, and not every one. There are under 50,000 clones in the sample; roughly 96% occur only once, and approximately 0.39% lies in the top ten. The sequencing input was Tregs from blood cultured with allogeneic cells. The receptors shown here come from a human donor in good health.

This sequence joins TRBV5-1 and TRBJ2-1, with TRBD2 identical over 10 bases. The CDR3 extends over 16 amino acids. The V gene end was trimmed by 3 bases and the J gene end by 4 bases; junction bases not matched to a gene: 7. Per germline, CDR1 SGHRS and CDR2 YFSETQ. CDR3 coding DNA: TGCGCCAGCAGCTCAAAACGGACTAGCGGATACAATGAGCAGTTCTTC. Translation gives CASSSKRTSGYNEQFF.

The chain links TRBV2 to TRBJ1-5, with D perhaps TRBD1 (5 bases). This CDR3 contains 15 residues. Looked up from germline, CDR1 is SNHLY and CDR2 is FYNNEI. The ends were cut back, 6 bases at V and 1 base at J, with 13 bases in the middle. In nucleotides, the CDR3 is TGTGCCAGCAGGGCAGGGTTGATGAGCAATCAGCCCCAGCATTTT. Its protein is CASRAGLMSNQPQHF.

The chain combines TRBV5-1 with TRBJ2-6; D perhaps matches TRBD1 (6 bases). Germline V gene lookup returns CDR1 SGHRS and CDR2 YFSETQ. This CDR3 has 16 amino acids. Trimming shortened V by 3 bases and J by 1 base, and 11 bases separated the two germline ends. The CDR3 DNA follows: TGCGCCAGCAGCTCGTACCAGGGGTCTGGGGCCAACGTCCTGACTTTC. It translates to CASSSYQGSGANVLTF.

The chain combines TRBV18 with TRBJ2-5; TRBD1 aligns across 8 bases. V gave up 4 bases and J gave up 5 bases; unmatched junction bases: 3. CDR1 and CDR2 from the germline V gene are KGHSH and LQKENI. The CDR3 has 13 residues. The CDR3 region is CASSLTGDETQYF. CDR3 nucleotide sequence: TGTGCCAGCTCACTGACAGGGGACGAGACCCAGTACTTC.

The CDR3 sequence is CASSLDRMNTEAFF. The CDR3 nucleotides read TGTGCCAGCTCACTAGACAGGATGAACACTGAAGCTTTCTTT. The chain employs TRBV18 and TRBJ1-1; tentative D call: TRBD1 (6 bases). The CDR3 contains 14 residues. Germline loops: CDR1 KGHSH, CDR2 LQKENI. Trimming pared 4 bases from V and 0 bases from J, leaving 9 bases between.

J is TRBJ1-2 and V is TRBV19, with 12 bases lining up with TRBD1. CDR3 size: 15 residues. Germline V gene lookup returns CDR1 LNHDA and CDR2 SQIVND (reference sequence). With 5 bases clipped from V and 4 bases from J, the junction kept 5 bases outside the gene matches. CDR3 in amino acids: CASSAPGQGAYGYTF. CDR3 in DNA: TGTGCCAGTAGTGCACCGGGACAGGGGGCCTATGGCTACACCTTC.

The chain recombines TRBV6-5 with TRBJ2-7; weak D call: TRBD2 (5 bases). Trimming removed 6 bases at V and 4 bases at J, with 10 bases between. Germline V lookup: CDR1 MNHEY, CDR2 SVGAGI. This CDR3 region has 12 residues. The CDR3 here is CASRASWYEQYF. The DNA of the CDR3 is TGTGCCAGCAGGGCTAGCTGGTACGAGCAGTACTTC.

The chain employs TRBV2 and TRBJ2-1; D may be TRBD1 (5 bases). Trimming cost V 7 bases and J 9 bases, with 28 bases left between them. Per the germline V gene, CDR1 is SNHLY and CDR2 is FYNNEI. This CDR3 spans 17 amino acids. Written as DNA, the CDR3 is TGTGCCAGCAATCCCAAAAATACTGGATTTTCAACAGGTGAGCAGTTCTTC. It yields the protein CASNPKNTGFSTGEQFF.

The chain recombines TRBV2 with TRBJ2-3; D is uncertain. Germline V gene data show CDR1 as SNHLY and CDR2 as FYNNEI. CDR3 length: 14 residues. V was shortened by 7 bases and J by 2 bases, with 13 bases between the two germline ends. CDR3 region: CASTERVATDTQYF. The CDR3 bases are TGTGCCAGCACCGAGCGAGTAGCCACAGATACGCAGTATTTT.

The V call is TRBV10-3, the J call TRBJ1-2, with unresolved D. From germline, CDR1 is ENHRY and CDR2 SYGVKD. V dropped 3 bases and J dropped 4 bases, with 12 bases sitting between them. The CDR3 runs 14 residues. Here the CDR3 reads CAISDTVGIYGYTF. The CDR3 DNA reads TGTGCCATCAGTGATACGGTGGGAATCTATGGCTACACCTTC.

This rearrangement joins TRBV11-2 to TRBJ2-3; weak D call: TRBD2 (5 bases). The CDR3 sequence is 14 residues long. CDR1 and CDR2 (germline): SGHAT, FQNNGV. Deletions cut 3 bases from V and 5 bases from J, with 12 bases between. The CDR3 loop reads CASSFSDLGDTQYF. CDR3 nucleotides: TGTGCCAGCAGCTTTAGCGACTTGGGAGATACGCAGTATTTT.